This T cell receptor (beta chain) was identified during a study of T-cell reconstitution after alpha-beta-depleted transplantation in children (dated by TCRdb to the mid-2010s). General notes on the study: T-cell immune reconstitution after TCRalphabeta/CD19-depleted allogeneic hematopoietic cell transplantation in children was quantitatively tracked in the study by means of TCR repertoire profiling.

V and J are truncated by 3 bases and 7 bases respectively, leaving an intervening sequence of 9 bases. As encoded in the germline V gene (reference sequence), CDR1 is LGHDT while CDR2 is YNNKEL. From its cysteine to its phenylalanine, the CDR3 spans 12 amino acids. The entry retains the CDR3 DNA only, 36 bases that are in frame from base 1. Receptor amplification or capture employed PCR. Sequenced using an Illumina HiSeq 2500. To normalize quantification of the TCRbeta repertoire, the TCR libraries were built with molecular barcoding that relied on unique molecular identifiers. Through fastp at Q25 and MiXCR, TCRdb rebuilt clones from the public reads, retaining in-frame beta chains. Duplicate CDR3 protein sequences are folded into a single record with the most common DNA and genes. The sample table contains about 350,000 distinct CDR3 sequences; only one count was recorded for about an eighth of them. The ten largest make up approximately 4.2% of the sample.

A remark on this clonotype: The specificity of this receptor is unknown. Base qualities are not recorded, but no much larger clone differs from it by a single base.

The rearrangement joined TRBV3-1 to TRBJ1-1, with the D gene not clear enough to name. Sample: PBMCs, taken from the stem cell graft. The TCR was taken from a human donor who donated a stem cell graft to a child with Fanconi anemia. The CDR3 protein sequence reads: CASSHHKGEAFF. In nucleotides, the sequence is TGTGCCAGCAGCCACCATAAGGGTGAAGCTTTCTTT.